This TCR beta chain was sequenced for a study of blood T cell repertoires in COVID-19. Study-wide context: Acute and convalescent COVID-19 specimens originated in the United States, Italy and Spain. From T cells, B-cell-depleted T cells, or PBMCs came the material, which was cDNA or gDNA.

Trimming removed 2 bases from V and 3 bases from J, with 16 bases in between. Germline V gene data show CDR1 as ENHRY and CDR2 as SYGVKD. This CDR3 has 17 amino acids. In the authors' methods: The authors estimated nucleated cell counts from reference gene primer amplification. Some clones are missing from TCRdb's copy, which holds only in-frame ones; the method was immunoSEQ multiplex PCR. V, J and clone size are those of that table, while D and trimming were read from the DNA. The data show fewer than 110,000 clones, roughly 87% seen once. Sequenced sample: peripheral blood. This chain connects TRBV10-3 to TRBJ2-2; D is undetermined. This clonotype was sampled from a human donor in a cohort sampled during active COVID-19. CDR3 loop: CAISEPDPGEYTGELFF. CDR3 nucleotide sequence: TGTGCCATCAGTGAGCCAGATCCGGGTGAATACACCGGGGAGCTGTTTTTT.